This entry is about one T cell receptor (beta chain). Under the authors' procedure: Scientists estimated how many nucleated cells there were by amplifying reference gene primers. The table came from immunoSEQ multiplex PCR; TCRdb's copy has only in-frame clones and leaves some out. V, J and clone size are taken as reported in that table, and D and trimming were inferred from the DNA itself. The table lists hundreds of thousands of clones, around nine tenths of them singletons. The sample is drawn from a study of blood T cell repertoires in COVID-19. Whole-study context: Whether acute or convalescent, the COVID-19 samples came from the United States, Italy and Spain. PBMCs, B-cell-depleted T cells, or T cells were the source of the cDNA or gDNA that made up the material.

Material: peripheral blood. This receptor was identified in a woman aged 50 to 60 with active or convalescent COVID-19.

CDR3 sequence (DNA): TGCAGCGTTGCCGGACAGGGGGTCAAAGCTTTCTTT. This translates into CSVAGQGVKAFF. The genes are TRBV29-1 and TRBJ1-1; 10 bases fit TRBD1. CDR1 and CDR2 (germline): SQVTM, ANQGSEA. The V segment lost 4 bases and the J segment 9 bases; nucleotides outside the gene matches: 5. The CDR3 is 12 residues long.